A single sample gave rise to the 12 T cell receptor beta chains below, sequenced in a study of blood T cell repertoires in COVID-19. The method was immunoSEQ multiplex PCR; TCRdb's version includes in-frame clones alone and lacks a portion of them. The sample consists of about 230,000 clones, 85% to 90% of them appearing once. Source material: PBMCs or T cells enriched from blood (not recorded which). All receptors come from a man between 18 and 35 years old who had recovered from COVID-19.

This clone was counted only a few times. The J gene is TRBJ2-7, the V gene TRBV5-1, with D hard to call. The ends were cut back, 2 bases at V and 6 bases at J, with 9 bases in the middle. CDR1 is SGHRS, CDR2 YFSETQ, per germline. CDR3 size: 12 residues. The CDR3 sequence is CASSLTPFEQYF. The CDR3 DNA follows: TGCGCCAGCAGCTTAACACCCTTCGAGCAGTACTTC.

The chain carries TRBV9 and TRBJ2-7, with 9 bases identical to TRBD1. Germline trimming cut 3 bases from V and 2 bases from J; bases unmatched to any gene: 9. The CDR3 consists of 16 residues. Germline CDR1 SGDLS, CDR2 YYNGEE. CDR3 loop: CASSGGLWTGAYEQYF. CDR3 nucleotide sequence: TGTGCCAGCAGCGGGGGCCTTTGGACAGGGGCCTACGAGCAGTACTTC.

The chain is built from TRBV7-9 and TRBJ2-7; the match to TRBD1 covers 11 bases. The CDR3 is 17 residues long. The V segment lost 1 base and the J segment 5 bases; nucleotides outside the gene matches: 10. CDR1 is SEHNR and CDR2 is FQNEAQ in the germline V gene (reference sequence). Here the CDR3 DNA reads TGTGCCAGCAGCTTAGAGGGTCCGGGACAGGGGGACCACGAGCAGTACTTC. Translation: CASSLEGPGQGDHEQYF. Filled out from reference TRBV7-9 and TRBJ2-7, the complete variable domain reads DTGVSQNPRHKITKRGQNVTFRCDPISEHNRLYWYRQTLGQGPEFLTYFQNEAQLEKSRLLSDRFSAERPKGSFSTLEIQRTEQGDSAMYLCASSLEGPGQGDHEQYFGPGTRLTVT.

The CDR3 DNA follows: TGTGCCAGCAGTTTATCGACAGGGGGCTCCTACGAGCAGTACTTC. It specifies CASSLSTGGSYEQYF. This rearrangement joins TRBV27 to TRBJ2-7; TRBD1 aligns across 9 bases. The germline CDR1 and CDR2 sequences are MNHEY and SMNVEV (reference sequence). J gave up 0 bases and V 0 bases, and 0 bases lay outside the gene matches. This CDR3 has 15 residues.

V is TRBV9 and J is TRBJ2-5; D possibly corresponds to TRBD2 (6 bases). CDR3 length: 15 amino acids. Germline V gene sequence: CDR1 SGDLS, CDR2 YYNGEE. The V end was cut by 0 bases, the J end by 5 bases, with 14 bases between. The CDR3 protein is CASSVVGTVGETQYF. In DNA form, the CDR3 reads TGTGCCAGCAGCGTAGTTGGGACTGTTGGGGAGACCCAGTACTTC.

This clone turned up a few times. J is TRBJ1-2 and V is TRBV27; possible D gene TRBD1, 6 bases. In germline, CDR1 is MNHEY, CDR2 SMNVEV (reference sequence). The CDR3 runs 15 residues. Trimming cost V 4 bases and J 4 bases, with 16 bases left between them. The CDR3 DNA sequence: TGTGCCAGCAGTTCTCTCCCGACAGGAGCCTATGGCTACACCTTC. Amino acid sequence: CASSSLPTGAYGYTF.

The chain couples TRBV3-1 (or the pseudogene TRBV3-2) to TRBJ2-5; TRBD2 aligns across 11 bases. There are 14 residues in the CDR3. V was clipped by 7 bases and J by 5 bases; unmatched bases: 6. In germline, CDR1 is LGHDT, CDR2 YNNKEL (reference sequence). CDR3 in DNA: TGTGCCAGCACCCCCTTAGCGGGGGGGGAGACCCAGTACTTC. Residues: CASTPLAGGETQYF.

The CDR3 here is CASSRDRDSNEKLFF. CDR3 coding DNA: TGCGCCAGCAGCCGGGACCGGGACAGTAATGAAAAACTGTTTTTT. The chain has TRBV4-1 and TRBJ1-4; 7 nucleotides line up with TRBD1. This CDR3 spans 15 amino acids. Germline CDR1 MGHRA, CDR2 YSYEKL. The V segment lost 4 bases and the J segment 4 bases; nucleotides outside the gene matches: 6.

The V gene is TRBV2, the J gene TRBJ1-2; D perhaps matches TRBD1 (5 bases). Between the trimmed V and J ends, which lost 8 bases and 3 bases, there was a span of 10 bases. This CDR3 is 12 amino acids long. Germline CDR1 reads SNHLY; CDR2 reads FYNNEI. CDR3 sequence reads: CASVGGDYGYTF. Here the CDR3 DNA reads TGTGCCAGCGTAGGAGGGGACTATGGCTACACCTTC.

This rearrangement joins TRBV5-1 to TRBJ1-1; D remains ambiguous. CDR1 and CDR2 (germline): SGHRS, YFSETQ. CDR3 length: 15 amino acids. Trimming shortened V by 4 bases and J by 2 bases, and 15 bases separated the two germline ends. The DNA of the CDR3 is TGCGCCAGCAGCCAAGATAGAACCATTAACACTGAAGCTTTCTTT. It translates to CASSQDRTINTEAFF.

V gene TRBV27 combines with J gene TRBJ1-5, with TRBD1 matching over 8 bases. CDR3 length: 13 amino acids. V was clipped by 6 bases and J by 5 bases; unmatched bases: 3. Germline CDR1 MNHEY, CDR2 SMNVEV (reference sequence). CDR3 DNA sequence: TGTGCCAGCAGCCTACAGGGGGATCAGCCCCAGCATTTT. Translating it yields CASSLQGDQPQHF.

This chain links TRBV5-6 with TRBJ2-1; 14 bases line up with TRBD2. Trimming took 0 bases from V and 7 from J; bases not matched to a gene: 3. The germline V gene encodes CDR1 SGHDT and CDR2 YYEEEE. The length of the CDR3 is 16 residues. For the CDR3, the DNA is TGTGCCAGCAGCTTGGGACTAGCGGGAGGGTGGAATGAGCAGTTCTTC. This encodes CASSLGLAGGWNEQFF.